These 5 T cell receptor beta chains share one sample of origin, sequenced in a study of beta chain features in type 1 diabetes. Expressed TCRB transcripts were sequenced because the entire RNA isolate underwent reverse transcription. Produced via immunoSEQ multiplex PCR; TCRdb's table is partial and in-frame only. The sample carries hundreds of thousands of clones, 15% to 17% recorded once. The sequencing input was naive CD4+ T cells from blood. All receptors derive from a man between 18 and 29 years old in good health.

This clone has a handful of counts. CDR3 protein: CASSESLGYEQYF. The CDR3 region has the DNA TGTGCCAGCAGTGAATCTCTGGGCTACGAGCAGTACTTC. This sequence joins TRBV2 and TRBJ2-7; D unclear. Trimming took off 2 bases at V and 3 bases at J, with 8 bases between the two ends. Looked up from germline, CDR1 is SNHLY and CDR2 is FYNNEI. The CDR3 has 13 amino acids.

This clone was picked up a small number of times. The chain couples TRBV4-1 to TRBJ1-5; no reliable D call. Germline V gene lookup returns CDR1 MGHRA and CDR2 YSYEKL. V lost 1 base to trimming and J lost 1 base, with 14 bases between them. CDR3 length equals 17 residues. CDR3 loop: CASSQGDGSWSNQPQHF. The CDR3 DNA is TGCGCCAGCAGCCAAGGTGACGGAAGCTGGAGCAATCAGCCCCAGCATTTT.

A few counts support this clone. This chain uses TRBV7-9 with TRBJ2-2, with a weak D call TRBD2 (5 bases). V lost 1 base and J 5 bases, leaving 11 bases between the germline ends. Germline CDR1 reads SEHNR; CDR2 reads FQNEAQ (reference sequence). The CDR3 extends over 15 amino acids. CDR3 protein: CASSLGRGVTGELFF. The CDR3 coding sequence is TGTGCCAGCAGCTTAGGCCGGGGAGTAACCGGGGAGCTGTTTTTT.

The sample holds a few counts of this clone. The J gene is TRBJ2-2, the V gene TRBV5-1, with D unclear. V lost 1 base, J lost 5 bases, and 12 bases lay in between. CDR3 length: 15 residues. CDR1 is SGHRS and CDR2 is YFSETQ in the germline V gene. CDR3 protein: CASSLWGQTTGELFF. The CDR3 nucleotides are TGCGCCAGCAGCTTGTGGGGTCAGACTACCGGGGAGCTGTTTTTT.

This clone was recorded only once. The same CDR3 can be traced to other DNA sequences in this sample. The chain has TRBV29-1 and TRBJ2-7; D may correspond to TRBD1 or TRBD2 (5 bases each). The ends were cut back, 3 bases at V and 5 bases at J, with 14 bases in the middle. CDR3 size: 13 residues. Germline V gives CDR1 SQVTM, CDR2 ANQGSEA. CDR3 region: CSVERLAGNEQYF. The CDR3 coding sequence is TGCAGCGTTGAGCGGCTAGCAGGGAACGAGCAGTACTTC.